This passage covers 24 T cell receptor beta chains from one sample sequenced in a study of T cells in Graves' hyperthyroidism and ophthalmopathy. The CDR3 regions of TCR beta were amplified from RNA transcripts. A first-round RT-PCR of the TCR CDR3 used the HTBI primer set. TCRdb ran MiXCR on the multiplex PCR reads and lists one entry per CDR3 protein. The sample includes hundreds of thousands of distinct CDR3 sequences, roughly 40% of them seen just once. Specimen: blood. The receptors were gathered from a man aged 18 to 29 with Graves' hyperthyroidism.

This clonotype has a count of ten or more. The chain joins TRBV29-1 to TRBJ1-1; TRBD1 might be the D (6 bases). V lost 1 base to trimming and J lost 1 base, with 13 bases between them. The CDR3 is made up of 15 amino acids. Germline V CDR1 and CDR2: SQVTM, ANQGSEA. CDR3 loop: CSVEGVQGKNTEAFF. The CDR3 DNA reads as TGCAGCGTTGAAGGGGTTCAGGGGAAGAACACTGAAGCTTTCTTT.

Details on this clonotype: A single base separates this from a much larger clone, so it may be a read error. The rearrangement links TRBV5-1 to TRBJ1-2; 9 nucleotides line up with TRBD1. This CDR3 is built from 13 residues. Trimming at V came to 4 bases and at J to 7 bases, leaving 5 bases not matched to a gene. CDR1 is SGHRS and CDR2 is YFSETQ in the germline V gene. The CDR3, as DNA: TGCGCCAGCAGCGTGGACAGGGGCGGTGGCTACACCTTC. Its translation is CASSVDRGGGYTF.

CDR3: CASTPGRRSYEQYF. CDR3 nucleotide sequence: TGTGCCAGCACCCCCGGCAGACGCTCCTACGAGCAGTACTTC. V usage is TRBV11-2 and J usage is TRBJ2-7; D call uncertain. Germline values: CDR1 SGHAT, CDR2 FQNNGV. The V end lost 7 bases, the J end lost 0 bases, and 13 bases lay between the germline ends. The CDR3 has 14 residues.

CDR3 in DNA: TGTGCCAGCAGCTTAGGGGGACTCCCCACCGAGCAGTACTTC. It encodes CASSLGGLPTEQYF. The V gene is TRBV7-9, the J gene TRBJ2-7; D is perhaps TRBD2 (6 bases). Trimming pared 1 base from V and 6 bases from J, leaving 13 bases between. CDR1 is SEHNR, CDR2 FQNEAQ, per germline (reference sequence). CDR3 length: 14 amino acids.

The chain couples TRBV20-1 to TRBJ2-5; 8 bases fit TRBD2. Losses at the gene ends were 4 bases for V and 2 bases for J; bases not matched to a gene: 6. The CDR3 runs 14 residues. Germline values: CDR1 DFQATT, CDR2 SNEGSKA (reference sequence). The CDR3, as DNA: TGCAGTGCTAACATACTAGCGGTACAAGAGACCCAGTACTTC. Translated, it gives CSANILAVQETQYF.

The table lists this clonotype with many counts. CDR3 sequence: CASRIQGPLTEAFF. In nucleotides, the CDR3 is TGTGCCAGTAGGATACAGGGACCACTGACTGAAGCTTTCTTT. The chain couples TRBV19 to TRBJ1-1, with D perhaps matching TRBD1 (6 bases). CDR3 length: 14 amino acids. Germline V gene lookup returns CDR1 LNHDA and CDR2 SQIVND (reference sequence). V lost 6 bases and J lost 5, with 16 bases in between.

This clonotype was found many times. The CDR3 DNA reads as TGCAGCGGGTACGACACCAACACCGGGGAGCTGTTTTTT. This sequence encodes CSGYDTNTGELFF. This chain uses TRBV29-1 with TRBJ2-2; D is ambiguous. Looked up from germline, CDR1 is SQVTM and CDR2 is ANQGSEA. With 7 bases removed from V and 2 bases from J, the gap between germline ends came to 11 bases. This CDR3 region has 13 residues.

This clonotype has at least ten counts. The J gene is TRBJ1-4, the V gene TRBV2, with D unresolved. Germline V gene sequence: CDR1 SNHLY, CDR2 FYNNEI. V lost 10 bases, J lost 5 bases, and 17 bases lay in between. The CDR3 is made up of 14 amino acids. The CDR3 sequence: CATKNPGPNEKLFF. As DNA, the CDR3 is TGTGCCACCAAGAATCCGGGCCCGAATGAAAAACTGTTTTTT.

This clonotype was counted a few times. The J gene is TRBJ2-2, the V gene TRBV6-5; weak D call: TRBD1 (6 bases). V gave up 2 bases and J gave up 7 bases, with 8 bases separating them. Germline V lookup: CDR1 MNHEY, CDR2 SVGAGI. The CDR3 length is 13 residues. The CDR3 loop reads CASSYEGDGELFF. The CDR3 DNA reads as TGTGCCAGCAGTTACGAGGGGGACGGGGAGCTGTTTTTT.

CDR3 protein: CASSQDRPNTIYF. DNA of the CDR3: TGTGCCAGCAGCCAAGATCGCCCCAACACCATATATTTT. This rearrangement joins TRBV7-4 to TRBJ1-3; the D is unclear. The germline CDR1 and CDR2 sequences are SGHVT and SQSDAQ. This CDR3 is 13 amino acids long. Trimming stripped 5 bases from V and 7 bases from J, with 12 bases between.

This clonotype was recorded a few times. The genes are TRBV4-1 and TRBJ2-7; maybe TRBD2 (5 bases). This CDR3 is built from 15 residues. CDR1 and CDR2 from the germline V gene are MGHRA and YSYEKL. Trimming removed 0 bases from V and 3 bases from J, with 12 bases in between. The CDR3: CASSQESMGSYEQYF. As DNA, the CDR3 is TGCGCCAGCAGCCAAGAGTCGATGGGGAGCTACGAGCAGTACTTC.

The V call is TRBV7-2, the J call TRBJ2-7, with D hard to call. The germline V and J ends were trimmed by 2 bases and 1 base, with 12 bases remaining between them. The CDR3 is made up of 15 amino acids. Germline CDR1 and CDR2: SGHTA and FQGNSA. The CDR3 reads CASSLYGRESYEQYF. CDR3 DNA: TGTGCCAGCAGCTTATATGGGCGAGAATCCTACGAGCAGTACTTC.

This clonotype was seen repeatedly, ten times or more. V gene TRBV7-8 combines with J gene TRBJ1-2; TRBD1 might be the D (6 bases). Trimming pared 4 bases from V and 7 bases from J, leaving 13 bases between. The CDR3 is 13 residues long. CDR1 is SGHVS and CDR2 is FQNEAQ in the germline V gene. The CDR3 DNA follows: TGTGCCAGCAGCTCACAGGGTTGGGGTGGCTACACCTTC. Its protein product is CASSSQGWGGYTF.

There are many counts of this clonotype. CDR3 in amino acids: CASSVDLGGTEAFF. The CDR3 DNA reads TGTGCCAGCAGCGTAGATCTAGGGGGCACTGAAGCTTTCTTT. The genes are TRBV9 and TRBJ1-1; D may be TRBD1 (6 bases). CDR3 length: 14 residues. The ends were cut back, 0 bases at V and 4 bases at J, with 10 bases in the middle. CDR1 is SGDLS and CDR2 is YYNGEE in the germline V gene.

This clonotype showed up just a few times. The chain carries TRBV4-1 and TRBJ2-7; D call uncertain. The length of the CDR3 is 15 residues. Trimming left V 0 bases short and J 0 bases short, with 9 bases between. Germline V gives CDR1 MGHRA, CDR2 YSYEKL. CDR3 DNA: TGCGCCAGCAGCCAAGATCCCTCGGCCTCCTACGAGCAGTACTTC. Translating it yields CASSQDPSASYEQYF.

The J gene is TRBJ2-5, the V gene TRBV5-6; 9 bases match TRBD2. V lost 2 bases and J lost 3; bases outside the gene matches: 2. CDR3 length: 14 amino acids. In germline, CDR1 is SGHDT, CDR2 YYEEEE. The CDR3 DNA is TGTGCCAGCAGCTTCAGCGGGAGGAAAGAGACCCAGTACTTC. It is translated as CASSFSGRKETQYF.

This clonotype was seen a handful of times. The chain has TRBV12-3 or TRBV12-4 and TRBJ1-2; D gene unclear. The CDR3 loop spans 15 amino acids. The V end was cut by 3 bases, the J end by 5 bases, with 16 bases between. This CDR3 is CASSFGQVDLYGYTF. Written as DNA, the CDR3 is TGTGCCAGCAGTTTTGGGCAGGTGGACTTGTATGGCTACACCTTC.

Ten or more counts support this clonotype. The J gene is TRBJ2-5, the V gene TRBV20-1, with D uncertain. The germline CDR1 and CDR2 sequences are DFQATT and SNEGSKA (reference sequence). The CDR3 loop spans 10 amino acids. Trimming took off 3 bases at V and 5 bases at J, with 4 bases between the two ends. DNA of the CDR3: TGCAGTGCTAGCGGGGAGACCCAGTACTTC. It yields the protein CSASGETQYF.

Concerning this clonotype itself: The junction departs from the called germline gene at one end, perhaps through a read error. V and J are TRBV15 and TRBJ2-7; possibly TRBD2 for D (5 bases). Per germline, CDR1 LNHNV and CDR2 YYDKDF (reference sequence). The CDR3 sequence is 14 residues long. In nucleotides, the CDR3 is TGTGCCACCAGCGTCGGACTGGACGCCTACGGGCAGTACTTC. Translating it yields CATSVGLDAYGQYF.

The V call is TRBV25-1, the J call TRBJ2-7; D might be TRBD2 (6 bases). Per the germline V gene, CDR1 is MGHDK and CDR2 is SYGVNS. CDR3 length equals 15 residues. V dropped 5 bases and J dropped 1 base, with 15 bases sitting between them. For the CDR3, the DNA is TGTGCCAGCAGTTACTCCCGGGACTTGTCCTACGAGCAGTACTTC. Translating it yields CASSYSRDLSYEQYF.

The V gene is TRBV20-1, the J gene TRBJ1-3; possible D gene TRBD1, 5 bases. The V gene lost 0 bases and the J gene lost 4 bases, with 16 bases spanning the gap. Germline V CDR1 and CDR2: DFQATT, SNEGSKA (reference sequence). The CDR3 contains 16 residues. CDR3 coding DNA: TGCAGTGCTAGAGATACAGGCGAACACGCAGGAAACACCATATATTTT. Encoded protein: CSARDTGEHAGNTIYF.

The chain has TRBV19 and TRBJ2-5, with 8 bases matching TRBD2. The V gene's germline CDR1 is LNHDA and CDR2 SQIVND (reference sequence). Trimming took 8 bases from V and 1 from J; bases not matched to a gene: 9. The CDR3 sequence is 15 residues long. The CDR3 loop is CASQWTAGGQETQYF. The CDR3 DNA follows: TGTGCCAGTCAATGGACGGCGGGGGGCCAAGAGACCCAGTACTTC.

This clonotype has a handful of counts. The junction departs from germline at one end; a sequencing error may be responsible. The chain uses TRBV20-1 and TRBJ1-1; a possible D gene is TRBD1 (6 bases). This CDR3 has 13 residues. The germline gives CDR1 DFQATT, CDR2 SNEGSKA (reference sequence). CDR3 in amino acids: CSASRRGGTEAFF. The CDR3 DNA reads TGCAGCGCTAGCCGGAGGGGGGGCACTGAAGCTTTCTTT.

The chain combines TRBV7-2 with TRBJ2-6; a possible D gene is TRBD2 (5 bases). CDR1 and CDR2 from the germline V gene are SGHTA and FQGNSA. This CDR3 has 16 residues. Trimming stripped 4 bases from V and 3 bases from J, with 13 bases between. This CDR3 reads CASSSYMEDGANVLTF. DNA for the CDR3: TGTGCCAGCAGCTCTTACATGGAGGATGGGGCCAACGTCCTGACTTTC. Using reference TRBV7-2 and TRBJ2-6 for the parts outside the CDR3, the full variable domain is GAGVSQSPSNKVTEKGKDVELRCDPISGHTALYWYRQSLGQGLEFLIYFQGNSAPDKSGLPSDRFSAERTGGSVSTLTIQRTQQEDSAVYLCASSSYMEDGANVLTFGAGSRLTVL.